This note documents a single TCR beta chain sequence. The data stem from a study of T cells expressing NK-cell markers. Study information: Out of eight donors sequenced, seven tested HCMV-seropositive and the remaining one seronegative.

5'RACE template switching with UMIs produced the TCR beta cDNA. TCRdb re-called the 5' RACE reads and gives one entry per CDR3 protein, without DNA. The sample includes some 440,000 distinct CDR3 sequences. This CDR3 contains 16 residues. CDR1 and CDR2 (germline): SGHRS, YFSETQ. The sequence was collected from a woman aged 45-65 years in good health. Source material: blood T cells: a sorted CD56 or NKG2C T cell subset, CD4+ or CD8+ T cells, or bulk PBMC T cells (not recorded which). The chain employs TRBV5-1 and TRBJ2-2; TCRdb names TRBD2, which stays unverified in the absence of DNA. The CDR3 reads CASSLFLAGATGELFF.